This TCR beta chain emerged from a study of cytomegalovirus exposure and HLA in healthy donors. CDR1 is LNHDA, CDR2 SQIVND, per germline (reference sequence). V lost 1 base and J 0 bases, leaving 9 bases between the germline ends. The CDR3 contains 15 residues. The study ran its PCR with 60 Vbeta and 13 Jbeta primers. Sequencing used immunoSEQ multiplex PCR; TCRdb keeps in-frame clones, though not all of them. Here the sample table reports 20,000 to 25,000 clones. Input material: PBMCs. This sequence originates from a male donor in good health and CMV-seropositive. V gene TRBV19 combines with J gene TRBJ1-1; unclear D gene. This CDR3 reads CASSIGEEMNTEAFF. CDR3 DNA: TGTGCCAGTAGTATAGGAGAAGAAATGAACACTGAAGCTTTCTTT.